The 19 T cell receptor beta chains below were found in one sample sequenced in a study of cytomegalovirus exposure and HLA in healthy donors. 60 Vbeta and 13 Jbeta primers were used in PCR. Only in-frame clones appear in the TCRdb table, and some are missing; sequencing was by immunoSEQ multiplex PCR. The repertoire has more than 150,000 clones, about 85% of them found once; the top ten carry 1% to 1.5%. Input material: PBMCs. The source of these receptors is a man aged 50 or older in good health and CMV-seropositive.

V gene TRBV7-2 combines with J gene TRBJ2-5; D remains unclear. The V gene lost 1 base and the J gene lost 2 bases, with 11 bases spanning the gap. The CDR3 loop spans 15 amino acids. Germline CDR1 SGHTA, CDR2 FQGNSA. The CDR3 spells CASSLVALAQETQYF. The DNA for the CDR3 is TGTGCCAGCAGCTTAGTAGCATTAGCTCAAGAGACCCAGTACTTC.

The rearrangement uses TRBV6-1 and TRBJ1-6; D not certain. The CDR3 consists of 14 residues. Trimming pared 6 bases from V and 2 bases from J, leaving 8 bases between. The V gene's germline CDR1 is MNHNS and CDR2 SASEGT. The CDR3 bases are TGTGCCAGCAGCGCGGGTCCCTATAATTCACCCCTCCACTTT. Translation: CASSAGPYNSPLHF.

The chain recombines TRBV11-3 with TRBJ2-7; 8 bases are shared with TRBD2. Germline V gene sequence: CDR1 SGHNT, CDR2 YENEEA. CDR3 size: 14 residues. V was clipped by 6 bases and J by 6 bases; unmatched bases: 10. The CDR3 DNA reads as TGTGCCAGCAGTCCGGGAGGGCCGTCGGCCGAGCAGTACTTC. Translated, it gives CASSPGGPSAEQYF. The full variable domain, rest sourced from reference TRBV11-3 and TRBJ2-7, is EAGVVQSPRYKIIEKKQPVAFWCNPISGHNTLYWYLQNLGQGPELLIRYENEEAVDDSQLPKDRFSAERLKGVDSTLKIQPAELGDSAVYLCASSPGGPSAEQYFGPGTRLTVT.

This clone was counted a single time. The genes are TRBV6-1 and TRBJ2-7, with D unresolved. Germline V gene sequence: CDR1 MNHNS, CDR2 SASEGT. The CDR3 is made up of 12 amino acids. The V gene lost 5 bases and the J gene lost 2 bases, with 7 bases spanning the gap. The CDR3 reads CASSSLTYEQYF. CDR3 DNA sequence: TGTGCCAGCAGTTCCCTAACCTACGAGCAGTACTTC.

This rearrangement joins TRBV6-6 to TRBJ1-6; D uncertain. V was shortened by 10 bases and J by 0 bases, with 10 bases between the two germline ends. Germline CDR1 reads MNHNY; CDR2 reads SVGAGI (reference sequence). The CDR3 loop spans 14 amino acids. CDR3 sequence reads: CATQLGSYNSPLHF. The CDR3 DNA is TGTGCCACGCAACTTGGCTCCTATAATTCACCCCTCCACTTT.

A single count supports this clone. The chain links TRBV4-1 to TRBJ2-5; D unresolved. The V and J ends lost 4 bases and 2 bases respectively, with 14 bases between them. The germline gives CDR1 MGHRA, CDR2 YSYEKL. The length of the CDR3 is 15 residues. The DNA of the CDR3 is TGCGCCAGCAGCCTATCCCCCGCGGTACAAGAGACCCAGTACTTC. It is translated as CASSLSPAVQETQYF.

This chain links TRBV27 with TRBJ2-7, with TRBD1 matching over 8 bases. The CDR3 totals 16 residues. Germline loops: CDR1 MNHEY, CDR2 SMNVEV (reference sequence). The V gene end was trimmed by 5 bases and the J gene end by 7 bases; junction bases not matched to a gene: 16. The CDR3 region has the DNA TGTGCCAGCAGTCTTTCGCCGGGACAGGCGGGTTGGGAGCAGTACTTC. It translates to CASSLSPGQAGWEQYF.

The chain carries TRBV7-9 and TRBJ2-1, with 8 bases fitting TRBD2. The V segment lost 5 bases and the J segment 15 bases; nucleotides outside the gene matches: 15. From germline, CDR1 is SEHNR and CDR2 FQNEAQ (reference sequence). This CDR3 spans 14 amino acids. CDR3 residues: CASSPSRQREMGFF. The CDR3 DNA is TGTGCCAGCAGCCCCAGTCGGCAGCGGGAGATGGGGTTCTTC. Complete variable domain (other parts from reference TRBV7-9 and TRBJ2-1): DTGVSQNPRHKITKRGQNVTFRCDPISEHNRLYWYRQTLGQGPEFLTYFQNEAQLEKSRLLSDRFSAERPKGSFSTLEIQRTEQGDSAMYLCASSPSRQREMGFFGPGTRLTVL.

The V call is TRBV27, the J call TRBJ1-1; possibly TRBD1 for D (5 bases). V shed 1 base and J shed 3 bases, with 9 bases lying between them. The V gene's germline CDR1 is MNHEY and CDR2 SMNVEV (reference sequence). The CDR3 is 14 amino acids. Here the CDR3 reads CASSLYRSHTEAFF. CDR3 coding DNA: TGTGCCAGCAGTTTATACAGGTCCCACACTGAAGCTTTCTTT.

V usage is TRBV28 and J usage is TRBJ1-6; no definite D call. The V and J ends lost 1 base and 4 bases respectively, with 17 bases between them. The germline V gene has CDR1 MDHEN and CDR2 SYDVKM. The CDR3 has 18 amino acids. The CDR3 loop reads CASSLLLRMSPYNSPLHF. The CDR3, as DNA: TGTGCCAGCAGTTTATTGCTCAGGATGTCTCCTTATAATTCACCCCTCCACTTT.

V is TRBV5-4 and J is TRBJ2-7; TRBD1 matches 10 bases. The V gene end was trimmed by 4 bases and the J gene end by 6 bases; junction bases not matched to a gene: 10. This CDR3 comprises 15 residues. From germline, CDR1 is SGHNT and CDR2 YYREEE (reference sequence). In DNA, the CDR3 is TGTGCCAGCAGCCCCCGGGACAGGGGTTGGGGCGAGCAGTACTTC. This gives the protein CASSPRDRGWGEQYF.

The CDR3 here is CASSLGLEQYF. CDR3 nucleotides: TGTGCCAGCAGCTTGGGGCTCGAGCAGTACTTC. The chain is built from TRBV7-6 and TRBJ2-7; weak D call: TRBD1 (5 bases). The CDR3 extends over 11 amino acids. Trimming left V 3 bases short and J 6 bases short, with 6 bases between. The V gene's germline CDR1 is SGHVS and CDR2 FNYEAQ.

There are a few counts of this clone. The rearrangement links TRBV30 to TRBJ1-1; a weak D match, TRBD1 (5 bases). CDR1 and CDR2 (germline): GTSNPN, SVGIG (reference sequence). The CDR3 has 12 residues. V was shortened by 8 bases and J by 8 bases, with 18 bases between the two germline ends. The CDR3, as DNA: TGTGCCAGGGATCCCGGCGGGGCCGAAGCTTTCTTT. It codes for CARDPGGAEAFF.

The V and J genes are TRBV6-6 and TRBJ1-1, with 9 bases that match TRBD1. Losses at the gene ends were 2 bases for V and 0 bases for J; bases not matched to a gene: 1. The CDR3 has 15 residues. From germline, CDR1 is MNHNY and CDR2 SVGAGI (reference sequence). DNA of the CDR3: TGTGCCAGCAGTTACGGACAGGGGATGAACACTGAAGCTTTCTTT. Translated, it gives CASSYGQGMNTEAFF.

The V and J genes are TRBV2 and TRBJ2-3, with D tentatively TRBD1 (5 bases). This CDR3 region has 14 residues. CDR1 is SNHLY, CDR2 FYNNEI, per germline. Trimming took off 10 bases at V and 5 bases at J, with 19 bases between the two ends. DNA for the CDR3: TGTGCCACCTCTGCCGCAGGGCGGCGAGATACGCAGTATTTT. It specifies CATSAAGRRDTQYF.

In this sample, this clone turned up once. This chain connects TRBV2 to TRBJ2-1; 9 bases line up with TRBD2. From germline, CDR1 is SNHLY and CDR2 FYNNEI. This CDR3 is 15 amino acids long. The V and J ends lost 7 bases and 7 bases, in that order; junction bases with no gene match: 11. In nucleotides, the CDR3 is TGTGCCAGCACCTCTCTCGCGGGAGGGTTGAATGAGCAGTTCTTC. Translation gives CASTSLAGGLNEQFF.

The chain joins TRBV5-8 to TRBJ2-3; 11 bases line up with TRBD2. The V and J ends lost 3 bases and 2 bases, in that order; junction bases with no gene match: 2. Germline loops: CDR1 SGHTS, CDR2 YDEGEE. The CDR3 contains 15 residues. CDR3 sequence (DNA): TGTGCCAGCAGCTCGGGACTAGCGGTCACAGATACGCAGTATTTT. Translating gives CASSSGLAVTDTQYF. The full variable domain, in which reference TRBV5-8 and TRBJ2-3 provide the parts outside the CDR3, is EAGVTQSPTHLIKTRGQQATLRCSPISGHTSVYWYQQALGLGLQFLLWYDEGEERNRGNFPPRFSGRQFPNYSSELNVNALELEDSALYLCASSSGLAVTDTQYFGPGTRLTVL.

The chain employs TRBV5-1 and TRBJ2-4; 7 nucleotides agree with TRBD2. Germline CDR1 and CDR2: SGHRS and YFSETQ. V shed 0 bases, J shed 4 bases, and the junction held 7 bases outside the gene matches. The CDR3 sequence is 16 residues long. CDR3 DNA sequence: TGCGCCAGCAGCTTGGCGAGCGGGGCTACAAAAAACATTCAGTACTTC. Translating it yields CASSLASGATKNIQYF.

This chain uses TRBV9 with TRBJ2-5; TRBD2 might be the D (5 bases). The CDR3 contains 15 residues. The germline V and J ends were trimmed by 0 bases and 5 bases, with 14 bases remaining between them. Looked up from germline, CDR1 is SGDLS and CDR2 is YYNGEE. The CDR3 here is CASSVDEGLGETQYF. In nucleotides, the CDR3 is TGTGCCAGCAGCGTAGATGAGGGTCTGGGGGAGACCCAGTACTTC.